Listed below are T cell receptor beta chains from one sample, sequenced in a study of blood T cells in healthy people across ages. From the 5' RACE reads, TCRdb called clonotypes with MiXCR, one entry per CDR3 protein. In the table there are about 1,400,000 distinct CDR3 sequences, around 39% of which are singletons. The sequenced material came from blood. These receptors were collected from a woman between 18 and 30 years old in good health. The CDR3 runs from the conserved cysteine through the conserved F or W. D genes are given only for firm matches. Only some rows state a clone size, as once, few, many or a class for expanded clones.

>TRBD2|TRBV24-1|.|TRBJ2-3
CATSDLPKTSGRESTDTQYF
TGTGCCACCAGTGATTTGCCCAAGACTAGCGGGAGGGAGAGCACAGATACGCAGTATTTT
>.|TRBV9|.|TRBJ1-6
CASSARAQDTYNSPLHF
TGTGCCAGCAGCGCCCGGGCCCAAGACACCTATAATTCACCCCTCCACTTT
>.|TRBV9|.|TRBJ2-3
CASSAPRGGTDTQYF
TGTGCCAGCAGCGCACCCAGGGGAGGCACAGATACGCAGTATTTT
>TRBD1|TRBV6-1|.|TRBJ1-1
CASSHYRDRDTEAFF
TGTGCCAGCAGTCATTACCGGGACAGGGACACTGAAGCTTTCTTT
>TRBD1|TRBV28|.|TRBJ2-4
CTSSPGTGGRNIQYF
TGTACCAGCAGTCCTGGGACAGGGGGTCGAAACATTCAGTACTTC
>.|TRBV12-3/TRBV12-4|.|TRBJ1-1
CASSPRTAGLEAFF
TGTGCCAGCAGTCCCCGGACCGCTGGGCTGGAAGCTTTCTTT
>.|TRBV11-1|.|TRBJ2-7
CASSLMRGGISYEQYF
TGTGCCAGCAGCTTAATGCGGGGCGGAATATCCTACGAGCAGTACTTC
>.|TRBV3-1|.|TRBJ2-5
CASSPGEAQETQYF
TGTGCCAGCAGCCCCGGAGAGGCCCAAGAGACCCAGTACTTC
>TRBD2|TRBV20-1|.|TRBJ2-2
CSASKREVPGELFF
TGCAGTGCTAGTAAGCGGGAGGTGCCCGGGGAGCTGTTTTTT
>TRBD2|TRBV5-1|.|TRBJ2-7
CASRLLAGVNEQYF
TGCGCCAGCAGACTCCTAGCGGGAGTGAACGAGCAGTACTTC
>.|TRBV25-1|few|TRBJ1-1
CASSGPTGNTEAFF
TGTGCCAGCAGTGGACCGACAGGGAACACTGAAGCTTTCTTT
>.|TRBV20-1|few|TRBJ2-1
CSAQTQYNEQFF
TGCAGTGCCCAAACCCAATACAATGAGCAGTTCTTC
>.|TRBV6-6|.|TRBJ2-1
CATQDRWGLYNEQFF
TGTGCCACCCAGGATCGGTGGGGTCTCTACAATGAGCAGTTCTTC
>.|TRBV6-1|.|TRBJ2-1
CASVSDGGGSYNEQFF
TGTGCCAGCGTCTCGGACGGGGGAGGCTCCTACAATGAGCAGTTCTTC
>TRBD1|TRBV14|.|TRBJ1-2
CASSQGQGVLNGYTF
TGTGCCAGCAGCCAGGGACAGGGGGTCCTGAATGGCTACACCTTC
>TRBD2|TRBV20-1|many|TRBJ2-4
CSARAPSGNDNIQYF
TGCAGTGCTAGAGCCCCCAGCGGGAATGACAACATTCAGTACTTC
>.|TRBV7-9|many|TRBJ2-6
CASSLVGSGANVLTF
TGTGCCAGCAGCTTAGTGGGCTCTGGGGCCAACGTCCTGACTTTC
>.|TRBV5-1|.|TRBJ1-1
CASSLGVGQQLEAFF
TGCGCCAGCAGCTTGGGAGTGGGACAACAACTTGAAGCTTTCTTT
>TRBD1|TRBV9|few|TRBJ2-7
CASSGTGVNEQYF
TGTGCCAGCAGTGGAACAGGGGTTAATGAGCAGTACTTC
>TRBD2|TRBV10-3|few|TRBJ2-7
CAISTSGNEQYF
TGTGCCATCAGTACTAGCGGCAATGAGCAGTACTTC
>.|TRBV10-3|.|TRBJ2-1
CAIREGPGDEQFF
TGTGCCATCAGGGAGGGCCCGGGGGATGAGCAGTTCTTC
>TRBD2|TRBV20-1|.|TRBJ2-5
CSAYGTSGGTKQETQYF
TGCAGTGCTTACGGGACTAGCGGGGGGACAAAACAAGAGACCCAGTACTTC
>TRBD2|TRBV6-1|.|TRBJ2-7
CASIKREVSYNEQYF
TGTGCCAGTATCAAGCGGGAGGTCTCCTACAATGAGCAGTACTTC
>.|TRBV20-1|.|TRBJ2-3
CSARGLGADTQYF
TGCAGTGCTAGGGGGCTAGGGGCAGATACGCAGTATTTT
>.|TRBV27|.|TRBJ1-3
CASSPGQTAIQGNTTYF
TGTGCCAGCAGTCCGGGGCAGACAGCTATCCAAGGAAACACCACATATTTT
>.|TRBV29-1|.|TRBJ2-7
CSVKDEGWALNEQYF
TGCAGCGTCAAAGATGAAGGGTGGGCTCTCAATGAGCAGTACTTC
>.|TRBV6-2/TRBV6-3|.|TRBJ2-3
CASSPVYTDTQYF
TGTGCCAGCAGCCCTGTATACACAGATACGCAGTATTTT
>TRBD1|TRBV20-1|.|TRBJ2-2
CNTFPGTGDTGGLFF
TGCAACACGTTCCCCGGGACAGGAGACACCGGGGGGCTGTTTTTT
>.|TRBV2|.|TRBJ2-5
CASSEARAGNSRAQYF
TGTGCCAGCAGTGAAGCGCGGGCGGGCAATTCGCGAGCCCAGTACTTC
>TRBD1|TRBV20-1|.|TRBJ2-4
CSARAQGWEFQQYF
TGCAGTGCTAGGGCACAGGGGTGGGAATTTCAGCAGTACTTC
>.|TRBV5-1|.|TRBJ1-2
CASSLVGFGYTF
TGCGCCAGCAGCTTGGTAGGGTTTGGCTACACCTTC
>.|TRBV20-1|few|TRBJ2-3
CSAVSDTQYF
TGCAGTGCGGTGTCAGATACGCAGTATTTT
>.|TRBV2|.|TRBJ2-7
CASIGGLGSYEQYF
TGTGCCAGCATAGGCGGGTTGGGGTCCTACGAGCAGTACTTC
>TRBD2|TRBV5-1|.|TRBJ2-5
CASSAGTSGAETQYF
TGCGCCAGCAGCGCGGGGACTAGCGGGGCAGAGACCCAGTACTTC
>TRBD2|TRBV10-3|.|TRBJ2-3
CAISLAGVTDTQYF
TGTGCCATCAGTCTAGCGGGAGTAACAGATACGCAGTATTTT
>.|TRBV4-1|few|TRBJ1-2
CASSQDKRSQDVQEKPYGYTF
TGCGCCAGCAGCCAAGATAAACGGAGCCAAGATGTACAGGAAAAACCCTATGGCTACACCTTC
>.|TRBV27|once|TRBJ1-1
CASSSPSVFAEAFF
TGTGCCAGCAGTTCCCCCTCAGTGTTCGCTGAAGCTTTCTTT
>.|TRBV28|few|TRBJ1-2
CASRILGGYTF
TGTGCCAGTCGAATATTGGGTGGCTACACCTTC
>.|TRBV7-2|.|TRBJ1-4
CASSTRRSGLSTNGKLFF
TGTGCCAGCAGCACCAGGCGGTCGGGGCTTTCAACTAATGGAAAACTGTTTTTT
>.|TRBV28|.|TRBJ2-7
CASTRGWEIQGSGDEQYF
TGTGCCAGCACCCGAGGGTGGGAAATCCAAGGGTCAGGCGACGAGCAGTACTTC
>TRBD1|TRBV12-3/TRBV12-4|few|TRBJ1-2
CASRRDSLYGYTF
TGTGCCAGCAGGCGGGACAGCCTCTATGGCTACACCTTC
>.|TRBV6-6|.|TRBJ2-1
CASSTNREKQFF
TGTGCCAGCAGTACCAATAGGGAGAAGCAGTTCTTC
>TRBD2|TRBV10-2|.|TRBJ2-5
CATTIAGGLRTQYF
TGCGCCACCACCATAGCGGGGGGGCTACGGACCCAGTACTTC
>TRBD2|TRBV15|few|TRBJ2-4
CATSRVSGKNIQYF
TGTGCCACCAGCAGAGTTAGCGGGAAAAACATTCAGTACTTC
>.|TRBV10-3|.|TRBJ2-4
CAAGSDQEIQYF
TGTGCCGCCGGTAGCGACCAAGAGATCCAGTACTTC
>TRBD1|TRBV5-1|.|TRBJ2-1
CATVGQGNNEQFF
TGCGCCACCGTGGGACAGGGAAACAATGAGCAGTTCTTC
>TRBD1|TRBV27|.|TRBJ2-5
CASSGGQGKETQYF
TGTGCCAGCAGTGGGGGACAGGGAAAAGAGACCCAGTACTTC
>.|TRBV12-3/TRBV12-4|.|TRBJ2-1
CASEGHIPEQFF
TGTGCCAGCGAGGGGCACATACCTGAGCAGTTCTTC
>.|TRBV6-5|few|TRBJ1-2
CASSYGGSGYTF
TGTGCCAGCAGTTACGGGGGTTCCGGCTACACCTTC
>.|TRBV5-1|.|TRBJ2-5
CASSSQVGETQYF
TGCGCCAGCAGCTCACAGGTGGGAGAGACCCAGTACTTC
>.|TRBV4-1|few|TRBJ2-2
CASSPLKETRTGELFF
TGCGCCAGCAGCCCACTAAAGGAGACCCGCACCGGGGAGCTGTTTTTT
>.|TRBV27|few|TRBJ2-1
CASSVYDEQFF
TGTGCCAGCAGTGTTTATGATGAGCAGTTCTTC
>.|TRBV3-1|.|TRBJ2-5
CASSLLSGGNQETQYF
TGTGCCAGCAGCCTGCTGTCTGGGGGGAACCAAGAGACCCAGTACTTC